The 31 T cell receptor beta chains given below trace back to one sample, sequenced in a study of blood T cell repertoires in COVID-19. Some clones are missing from TCRdb's copy, which holds only in-frame ones; the method was immunoSEQ multiplex PCR. The profile shows around 310,000 clones, 70% to 90% of them singletons. The sequencing sample was made of peripheral blood. The source is a woman aged 55 to 70 with acute or convalescent COVID-19.

The rearrangement uses TRBV5-1 and TRBJ1-1; TRBD1 might be the D (6 bases). Germline V gives CDR1 SGHRS, CDR2 YFSETQ. The CDR3 contains 15 residues. V was cut by 4 bases and J by 0 bases, with 13 bases left in between. CDR3 loop: CASSGLDSLNTEAFF. Written as DNA, the CDR3 is TGCGCCAGCAGCGGACTGGACAGTCTGAACACTGAAGCTTTCTTT.

This chain uses TRBV14 with TRBJ2-1; a possible D gene is TRBD2 (6 bases). The V gene's germline CDR1 is SGHDN and CDR2 FVKESK. Deletions cut 5 bases from V and 2 bases from J, with 10 bases between. This CDR3 comprises 14 residues. For the CDR3, the DNA is TGTGCCAGCAGCTTTCGCGGGGCCTACAATGAGCAGTTCTTC. Translating gives CASSFRGAYNEQFF.

The rearrangement uses TRBV5-1 and TRBJ1-4; 7 bases line up with TRBD1. The CDR3 has 14 residues. Germline CDR1 is SGHRS and CDR2 is YFSETQ. Trimming took 7 bases from V and 8 from J; bases not matched to a gene: 11. The CDR3 nucleotides are TGCGCCAGCGCGACAGGGAATAGAGGAGAAAAACTGTTTTTT. Amino acids: CASATGNRGEKLFF.

J is TRBJ1-1 and V is TRBV7-2; 7 bases map to TRBD1. V shed 6 bases and J 2 bases; nucleotides not matched to a gene: 6. The CDR3 is 14 amino acids. The germline V gene has CDR1 SGHTA and CDR2 FQGNSA. The CDR3 region has the DNA TGTGCCAGCAGACGAGGGACAGCAAACACTGAAGCTTTCTTT. Translating it yields CASRRGTANTEAFF.

The chain links TRBV28 to TRBJ1-3; the D gene is possibly TRBD1 (6 bases). The CDR3 runs to 16 residues. Per the germline V gene, CDR1 is MDHEN and CDR2 is SYDVKM. V dropped 4 bases and J dropped 3 bases, with 16 bases sitting between them. DNA of the CDR3: TGTGCCAGCAGTTCCCCGGCACAGGGTTTTGGAAACACCATATATTTT. The encoded protein is CASSSPAQGFGNTIYF.

The rearrangement links TRBV18 to TRBJ1-1; D not resolved. Germline values: CDR1 KGHSH, CDR2 LQKENI. Trimming took off 3 bases at V and 6 bases at J, with 8 bases between the two ends. This CDR3 has 12 residues. CDR3 in DNA: TGTGCCAGCTCACCGGGGAGCCCTGAAGCTTTCTTT. As protein: CASSPGSPEAFF.

This clone was counted a single time. The genes are TRBV19 and TRBJ1-3, with D perhaps TRBD1 (5 bases). With 7 bases removed from V and 2 bases from J, the gap between germline ends came to 18 bases. The germline V gene has CDR1 LNHDA and CDR2 SQIVND (reference sequence). CDR3 size: 16 residues. CDR3 loop: CASKRLSQGTGNTIYF. The CDR3 DNA sequence: TGTGCCAGTAAGCGCTTAAGCCAGGGCACTGGAAACACCATATATTTT. Variable domain in full (rest from reference TRBV19 and TRBJ1-3): DGGITQSPKYLFRKEGQNVTLSCEQNLNHDAMYWYRQDPGQGLRLIYYSQIVNDFQKGDIAEGYSVSREKKESFPLTVTSAQKNPTAFYLCASKRLSQGTGNTIYFGEGSWLTVV.

The chain couples TRBV2 to TRBJ2-2, with D hard to call. The CDR3 spans 15 residues. The germline gives CDR1 SNHLY, CDR2 FYNNEI. V was pared by 8 bases and J by 1 base, with 14 bases between. The CDR3, as DNA: TGTGCCAGCGGAGCGACTGCGGTGAACACCGGGGAGCTGTTTTTT. Its protein product is CASGATAVNTGELFF.

The CDR3 sequence is CASSIGQGITEAFF. CDR3 nucleotides: TGTGCCAGCAGCATCGGACAGGGGATCACTGAAGCTTTCTTT. The J gene is TRBJ1-1, the V gene TRBV21-1; the table's D call, TRBD1, has no DNA check behind it. TRBV21-1 is marked as a pseudogene. CDR3 length equals 14 residues.

The chain links TRBV11-2 to TRBJ2-5, with TRBD1 as a possible D gene (5 bases). This CDR3 spans 13 amino acids. V was clipped by 1 base and J by 5 bases, with 8 bases between them. Per germline, CDR1 SGHAT and CDR2 FQNNGV. The CDR3 coding sequence is TGTGCCAGCAGCTTAGGGGGCATCGAGACCCAGTACTTC. Its translation is CASSLGGIETQYF.

The gene calls are TRBV5-6 and TRBJ2-3; 7 bases match TRBD2. The V segment lost 2 bases and the J segment 4 bases; nucleotides outside the gene matches: 7. The germline V gene has CDR1 SGHDT and CDR2 YYEEEE. This CDR3 has 15 residues. CDR3 amino acids: CASSFWGGGSDTQYF. DNA for the CDR3: TGTGCCAGCAGCTTCTGGGGGGGAGGCTCAGATACGCAGTATTTT. The full variable domain, completed using reference TRBV5-6 and TRBJ2-3, is DAGVTQSPTHLIKTRGQQVTLRCSPKSGHDTVSWYQQALGQGPQFIFQYYEEEERQRGNFPDRFSGHQFPNYSSELNVNALLLGDSALYLCASSFWGGGSDTQYFGPGTRLTVL.

Only one count was recorded for this clone. Other DNA sequences in the sample encode the same CDR3. This chain connects TRBV24-1 to TRBJ1-5, with D possibly matching TRBD1 (6 bases). Trimming left V 4 bases short and J 4 bases short, with 13 bases between. This CDR3 region has 15 residues. Germline V gene lookup returns CDR1 KGHDR and CDR2 SFDVKD. The CDR3 bases are TGTGCCACCAGTGACACGGGACAAGGAAATCAGCCCCAGCATTTT. Amino acid sequence: CATSDTGQGNQPQHF.

The chain employs TRBV13 and TRBJ2-5; perhaps TRBD2 as D (6 bases). The germline V and J ends were trimmed by 6 bases and 5 bases, with 19 bases remaining between them. Looked up from germline, CDR1 is PRHDT and CDR2 is FYEKMQ (reference sequence). The CDR3 totals 15 residues. The CDR3 DNA is TGTGCCAGCAGTTATTGGACGGCGGGGTTGGAGACCCAGTACTTC. Protein sequence: CASSYWTAGLETQYF. Full variable domain (remainder filled in from reference TRBV13 and TRBJ2-5): AAGVIQSPRHLIKEKRETATLKCYPIPRHDTVYWYQQGPGQDPQFLISFYEKMQSDKGSIPDRFSAQQFSDYHSELNMSSLELGDSALYFCASSYWTAGLETQYFGPGTRLLVL.

The V and J genes are TRBV28 and TRBJ1-5, with D perhaps TRBD1 (6 bases). The length of the CDR3 is 11 residues. V dropped 5 bases and J dropped 11 bases, with 10 bases sitting between them. Per germline, CDR1 MDHEN and CDR2 SYDVKM. The CDR3 sequence: CASSLTGTQHF. The CDR3 DNA reads as TGTGCCAGCAGTCTTACAGGGACCCAGCATTTT.

The V and J genes are TRBV9 and TRBJ2-1, with 8 bases lining up with TRBD1. The V gene's germline CDR1 is SGDLS and CDR2 YYNGEE. The CDR3 consists of 15 residues. V lost 5 bases and J lost 3; bases outside the gene matches: 7. CDR3 sequence reads: CASSSDGTGYNEQFF. The CDR3 bases are TGTGCCAGCAGTTCGGACGGGACAGGCTACAATGAGCAGTTCTTC.

The chain couples TRBV4-2 to TRBJ2-3, with 7 bases lining up with TRBD2. This CDR3 contains 13 residues. Unmatched junction bases numbered 2, after V lost 6 bases and J lost 2 bases. The germline V gene encodes CDR1 LGHNA and CDR2 YNFKEQ. This CDR3 is CASRGLFTDTQYF. In DNA, the CDR3 is TGTGCCAGCAGGGGACTATTCACAGATACGCAGTATTTT.

The chain has TRBV5-8 and TRBJ1-4; D may be TRBD1 (5 bases). Trimming took off 1 base at V and 4 bases at J, with 11 bases between the two ends. The V gene's germline CDR1 is SGHTS and CDR2 YDEGEE. The CDR3 contains 15 residues. CDR3 DNA: TGTGCCAGCAGCTTGTATCGCGGGGGTAATGAAAAACTGTTTTTT. It yields the protein CASSLYRGGNEKLFF. Based on the CDR3 plus reference TRBV5-8 and TRBJ1-4, the full variable domain is EAGVTQSPTHLIKTRGQQATLRCSPISGHTSVYWYQQALGLGLQFLLWYDEGEERNRGNFPPRFSGRQFPNYSSELNVNALELEDSALYLCASSLYRGGNEKLFFGSGTQLSVL.

The chain uses TRBV4-1 and TRBJ2-1, with 8 bases identical to TRBD1. Germline loops: CDR1 MGHRA, CDR2 YSYEKL. With V trimmed by 2 bases and J by 8 bases, 8 bases remained unmatched. This CDR3 is built from 15 residues. Written as DNA, the CDR3 is TGCGCCAGCAGCCAAAGACAGGGGATATTGGATGAGCAGTTCTTC. Its translation is CASSQRQGILDEQFF.

The V call is TRBV18, the J call TRBJ1-6; D call uncertain. Trimming removed 3 bases from V and 8 bases from J, with 14 bases in between. The V gene's germline CDR1 is KGHSH and CDR2 LQKENI. This CDR3 is 15 amino acids long. The CDR3 sequence: CASSPLPGSDSPLHF. DNA for the CDR3: TGTGCCAGCTCACCCCTTCCGGGGTCCGATTCACCCCTCCACTTT.

Here the CDR3 DNA reads TGTGCCAGCAGCTTAGTGCTGATGAGCTCCTACGAGCAGTACTTC. Translated, it gives CASSLVLMSSYEQYF. The V call is TRBV7-2, the J call TRBJ2-7, with no clear D. V lost 1 base and J lost 0, with 10 bases in between. Germline V gene sequence: CDR1 SGHTA, CDR2 FQGNSA. This CDR3 region has 15 residues. The complete variable domain, with remaining parts taken from reference TRBV7-2 and TRBJ2-7, reads GAGVSQSPSNKVTEKGKDVELRCDPISGHTALYWYRQSLGQGLEFLIYFQGNSAPDKSGLPSDRFSAERTGGSVSTLTIQRTQQEDSAVYLCASSLVLMSSYEQYFGPGTRLTVT.

The chain recombines TRBV5-4 with TRBJ1-2; 7 nucleotides align to TRBD1. The V and J ends lost 4 bases and 0 bases, in that order; junction bases with no gene match: 9. This CDR3 spans 16 amino acids. The germline V gene encodes CDR1 SGHNT and CDR2 YYREEE (reference sequence). In nucleotides, the CDR3 is TGTGCCAGCAGCGTAGAAAGCGACAGGGCTAACTATGGCTACACCTTC. As protein: CASSVESDRANYGYTF.

This clone appeared once. V usage is TRBV28 and J usage is TRBJ1-2, with 8 nucleotides matching TRBD1. The V gene's germline CDR1 is MDHEN and CDR2 SYDVKM. The CDR3 has 15 residues. The trim removed 5 bases at V and 9 bases at J, leaving 14 bases unmatched. CDR3 in amino acids: CASSRRGQDRSSYTF. The CDR3 bases are TGTGCCAGCAGTCGTCGGGGACAGGATCGTAGTAGCTACACCTTC.

The V call is TRBV6-6, the J call TRBJ2-3; TRBD2 agrees at 7 bases. CDR1 and CDR2 (germline): MNHNY, SVGAGI (reference sequence). Trimming cost V 2 bases and J 2 bases; bases outside gene matches: 7. The CDR3 covers 16 residues. CDR3 amino acids: CASSYIGRTNTDTQYF. In DNA, the CDR3 is TGTGCCAGCAGTTACATCGGGAGGACCAACACAGATACGCAGTATTTT.

There are a few counts of this clone. The chain links TRBV10-3 to TRBJ2-7; D may be TRBD1 (5 bases). Trimming pared 2 bases from V and 1 base from J, leaving 12 bases between. This CDR3 has 15 amino acids. Germline CDR1 reads ENHRY; CDR2 reads SYGVKD. The CDR3: CAISEAWQGSYEQYF. For the CDR3, the DNA is TGTGCCATCAGTGAGGCGTGGCAGGGTTCCTACGAGCAGTACTTC.

V and J are TRBV24-1 and TRBJ2-3; a weak D match, TRBD1 (5 bases). CDR1 and CDR2 (germline): KGHDR, SFDVKD. The CDR3 sequence is 14 residues long. V lost 3 bases, J lost 3 bases, and 9 bases lay in between. This CDR3 reads CATSDVRATDTQYF. Here the CDR3 DNA reads TGTGCCACCAGTGATGTCAGGGCGACAGATACGCAGTATTTT.

The J gene is TRBJ1-5, the V gene TRBV11-2; 8 bases agree with TRBD1. Germline CDR1 reads SGHAT; CDR2 reads FQNNGV. This CDR3 has 13 amino acids. Trimming cost V 3 bases and J 6 bases; bases outside gene matches: 1. CDR3 sequence (DNA): TGTGCCAGCAGCTTGGACAGGGCTCAGCCCCAGCATTTT. It encodes CASSLDRAQPQHF.

J is TRBJ2-7 and V is TRBV13; TRBD2 matches at 7 bases. This CDR3 has 17 residues. The V segment lost 4 bases and the J segment 7 bases; nucleotides outside the gene matches: 19. Germline V gene data show CDR1 as PRHDT and CDR2 as FYEKMQ (reference sequence). The chain's CDR3 is CASSSGLADYFEVEQYF. The CDR3 nucleotides are TGTGCCAGCAGCTCCGGCCTAGCGGACTACTTCGAGGTTGAGCAGTACTTC.

This chain uses TRBV7-6 with TRBJ1-6, with D unresolved. CDR1 SGHVS and CDR2 FNYEAQ come from the germline V gene. V dropped 3 bases and J dropped 7 bases, with 22 bases sitting between them. The CDR3 totals 18 residues. The CDR3 DNA follows: TGTGCCAGCAGCTTTAGGACTCGGGTGACGGTCGAGAATTCACCCCTCCACTTT. It yields the protein CASSFRTRVTVENSPLHF.

The table lists this clone with a few counts. The CDR3, as DNA: TGTGCCAGCTCACCTCGGGATGGCGGGGAGCTGTTTTTT. Translating it yields CASSPRDGGELFF. V usage is TRBV18 and J usage is TRBJ2-2; TRBD2 might be the D (5 bases). V gave up 3 bases and J gave up 7 bases, with 9 bases separating them. This CDR3 spans 13 amino acids. Germline V gene data show CDR1 as KGHSH and CDR2 as LQKENI.

The chain joins TRBV5-1 to TRBJ1-4, with D possibly matching TRBD1 (5 bases). The CDR3 runs 14 residues. The V end was cut by 2 bases, the J end by 7 bases, with 12 bases between. CDR1 SGHRS and CDR2 YFSETQ come from the germline V gene. In DNA, the CDR3 is TGCGCCAGCAGCTTAGTCCCGGGACTTGAAAAACTGTTTTTT. It translates to CASSLVPGLEKLFF.

This clone was found a few times. J is TRBJ1-6 and V is TRBV19; 11 bases are a match to TRBD1. V dropped 5 bases and J dropped 5; count of bases not matched to a gene: 8. This CDR3 contains 17 residues. The V gene's germline CDR1 is LNHDA and CDR2 SQIVND (reference sequence). CDR3 residues: CASSAERTGGDNSPLHF. CDR3 bases: TGTGCCAGTAGTGCAGAACGGACAGGGGGCGATAATTCACCCCTCCACTTT. The whole variable domain, remainder taken from reference TRBV19 and TRBJ1-6, is DGGITQSPKYLFRKEGQNVTLSCEQNLNHDAMYWYRQDPGQGLRLIYYSQIVNDFQKGDIAEGYSVSREKKESFPLTVTSAQKNPTAFYLCASSAERTGGDNSPLHFGNGTRLTVT.